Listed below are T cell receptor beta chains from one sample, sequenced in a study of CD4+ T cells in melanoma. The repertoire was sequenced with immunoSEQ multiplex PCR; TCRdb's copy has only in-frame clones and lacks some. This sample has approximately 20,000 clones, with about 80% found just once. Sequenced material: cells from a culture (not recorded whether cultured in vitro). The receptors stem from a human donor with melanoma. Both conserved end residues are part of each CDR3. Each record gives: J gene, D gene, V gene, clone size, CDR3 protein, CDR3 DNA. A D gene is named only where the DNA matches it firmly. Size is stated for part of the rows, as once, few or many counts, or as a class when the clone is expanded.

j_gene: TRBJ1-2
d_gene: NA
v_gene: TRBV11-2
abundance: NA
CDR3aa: CASRPIGRENYGYTF
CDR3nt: TGTGCCAGCAGGCCCATCGGACGGGAAAACTATGGCTACACCTTC

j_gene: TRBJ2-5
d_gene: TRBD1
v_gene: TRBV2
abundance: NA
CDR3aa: CAGRDRVFIQYF
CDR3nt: TGTGCCGGGAGGGACAGGGTTTTTATCCAGTACTTC

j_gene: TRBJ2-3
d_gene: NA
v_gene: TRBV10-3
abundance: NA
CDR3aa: CAISERGHTGTDTQYF
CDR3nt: TGTGCCATCAGTGAGCGCGGTCATACGGGTACAGATACGCAGTATTTT

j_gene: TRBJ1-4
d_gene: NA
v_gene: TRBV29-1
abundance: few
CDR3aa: CSVVGYPNEKLFF
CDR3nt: TGCAGCGTTGTCGGGTACCCTAATGAAAAACTGTTTTTT

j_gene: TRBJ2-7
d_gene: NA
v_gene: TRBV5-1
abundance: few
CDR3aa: CASSVAGGGNLYEQYF
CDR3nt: TGCGCCAGCAGCGTGGCAGGGGGGGGAAACCTCTACGAGCAGTACTTC

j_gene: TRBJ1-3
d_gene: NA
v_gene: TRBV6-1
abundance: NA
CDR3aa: CASSETPHGNTIYF
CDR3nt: TGTGCCAGCAGTGAAACCCCTCATGGCAACACCATATATTTT

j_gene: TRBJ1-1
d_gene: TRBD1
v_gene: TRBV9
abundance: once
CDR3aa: CASSVHPTGGEAFF
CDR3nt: TGTGCCAGCAGCGTCCACCCGACAGGGGGGGAAGCTTTCTTT

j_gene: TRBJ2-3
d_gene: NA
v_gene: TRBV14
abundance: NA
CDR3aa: CASSQDPRVSSTDTQYF
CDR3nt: TGTGCCAGCAGCCAAGATCCCAGGGTTTCTAGCACAGATACGCAGTATTTT

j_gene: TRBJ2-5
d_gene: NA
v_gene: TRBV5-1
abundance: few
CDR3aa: CASSGGGSQETQYF
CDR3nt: TGCGCCAGCAGCGGCGGGGGCAGCCAAGAGACCCAGTACTTC

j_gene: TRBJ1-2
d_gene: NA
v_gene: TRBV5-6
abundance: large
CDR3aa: CASSPRGQHNYGYTF
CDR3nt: TGTGCCAGCAGCCCTCGTGGACAGCACAACTATGGCTACACCTTC

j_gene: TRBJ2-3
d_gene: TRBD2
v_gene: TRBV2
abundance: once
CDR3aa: CASSDERGATDTQYF
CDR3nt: TGTGCCAGCAGTGACGAGCGGGGGGCCACAGATACGCAGTATTTT

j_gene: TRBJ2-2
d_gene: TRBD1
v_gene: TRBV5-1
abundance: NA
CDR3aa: CASSPQPGTGSAGELFF
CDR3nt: TGCGCCAGCAGCCCCCAACCCGGGACAGGGTCGGCCGGGGAGCTGTTTTTT

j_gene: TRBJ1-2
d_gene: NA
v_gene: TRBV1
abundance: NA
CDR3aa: CTSSGSGLRKTYGYTF
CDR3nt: TGCACCAGCAGCGGTTCCGGTTTGCGAAAGACCTATGGCTACACCTTC

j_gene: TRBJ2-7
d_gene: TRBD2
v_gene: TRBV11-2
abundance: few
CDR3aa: CASSPLRGEDSYEQYF
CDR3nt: TGTGCCAGCAGCCCCCTACGGGGGGAGGACTCCTACGAGCAGTACTTC

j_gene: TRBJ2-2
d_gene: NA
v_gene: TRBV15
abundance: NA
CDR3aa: CATSRDQQRSNTGELFF
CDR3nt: TGTGCCACCAGCAGAGATCAGCAGAGGTCGAACACCGGGGAGCTGTTTTTT

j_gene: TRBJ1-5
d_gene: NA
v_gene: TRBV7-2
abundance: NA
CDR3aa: CASSTGQAKNQPQHF
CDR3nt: TGTGCCAGCAGCACGGGACAAGCCAAGAATCAGCCCCAGCATTTT

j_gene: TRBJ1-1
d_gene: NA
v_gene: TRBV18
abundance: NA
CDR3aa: CASSPYELRNTEAFF
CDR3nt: TGTGCCAGCTCACCATACGAACTTAGGAACACTGAAGCTTTCTTT

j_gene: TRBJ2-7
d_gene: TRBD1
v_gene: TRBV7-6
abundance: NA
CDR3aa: CASSLTGAEQYF
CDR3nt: TGTGCCAGCAGCTTAACAGGGGCCGAGCAGTACTTC

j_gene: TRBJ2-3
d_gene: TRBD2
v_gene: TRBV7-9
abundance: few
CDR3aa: CASSSNLGTSGGGGTQYF
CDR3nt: TGTGCCAGCAGCTCAAACCTCGGGACTAGCGGGGGGGGAGGTACGCAGTATTTT

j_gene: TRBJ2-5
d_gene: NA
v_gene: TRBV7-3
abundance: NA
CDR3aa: CASSLTEMETQYF
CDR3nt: TGTGCCAGCAGCTTAACCGAGATGGAGACCCAGTACTTC

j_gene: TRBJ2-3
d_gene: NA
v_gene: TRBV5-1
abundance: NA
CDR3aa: CASSSGKHSTDTQYF
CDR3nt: TGCGCCAGCAGCTCCGGGAAACATTCCACAGATACGCAGTATTTT

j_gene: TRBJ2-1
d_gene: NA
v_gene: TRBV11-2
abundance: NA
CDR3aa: CASSLGPTNHEQFF
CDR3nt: TGTGCCAGCAGCTTGGGACCAACTAACCACGAGCAGTTCTTC

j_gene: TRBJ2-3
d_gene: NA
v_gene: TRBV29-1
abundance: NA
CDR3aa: CSVTRGAGRKTDTQYF
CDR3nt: TGCAGCGTGACAAGGGGGGCGGGACGTAAGACAGATACGCAGTATTTT

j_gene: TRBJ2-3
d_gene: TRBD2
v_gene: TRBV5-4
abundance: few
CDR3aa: CASNGRGGDTQYF
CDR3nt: TGTGCCAGCAATGGGAGGGGCGGAGATACGCAGTATTTT

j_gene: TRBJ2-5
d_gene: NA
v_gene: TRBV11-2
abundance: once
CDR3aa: CASSLPQDYRETQYF
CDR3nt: TGTGCCAGCAGCCTACCACAGGACTACAGGGAGACCCAGTACTTC

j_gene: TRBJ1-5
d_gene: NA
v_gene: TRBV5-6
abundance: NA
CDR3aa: CASSSGRLARNNQPQHF
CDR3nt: TGTGCCAGCAGCTCAGGACGGCTAGCCCGCAACAATCAGCCCCAGCATTTT

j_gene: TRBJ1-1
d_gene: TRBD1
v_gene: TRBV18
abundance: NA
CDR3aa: CASSPSRQGMKAFF
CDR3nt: TGTGCCAGCTCACCCTCCCGACAGGGGATGAAAGCTTTCTTT

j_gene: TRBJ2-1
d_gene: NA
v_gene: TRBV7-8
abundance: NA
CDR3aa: CASSLVSRGPYNEQFF
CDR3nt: TGTGCCAGCAGCTTAGTTTCCCGGGGGCCATACAATGAGCAGTTCTTC

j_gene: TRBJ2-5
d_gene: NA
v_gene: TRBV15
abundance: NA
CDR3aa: CATSIRDPQETQYF
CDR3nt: TGTGCCACCAGCATCCGAGACCCGCAAGAGACCCAGTACTTC

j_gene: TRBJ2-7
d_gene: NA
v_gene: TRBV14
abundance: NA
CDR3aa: CASSQGSGARYF
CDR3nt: TGTGCCAGCAGCCAAGGCTCAGGGGCGCGGTACTTC

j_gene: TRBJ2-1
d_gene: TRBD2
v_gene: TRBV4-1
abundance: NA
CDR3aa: CASSHQAGGLYEQFF
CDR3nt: TGCGCCAGCAGCCATCAAGCGGGGGGGCTTTATGAGCAGTTCTTC

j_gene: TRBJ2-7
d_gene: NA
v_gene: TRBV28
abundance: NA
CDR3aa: CASSFVEYEQYF
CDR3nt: TGTGCCAGCAGTTTTGTGGAATACGAGCAGTACTTC

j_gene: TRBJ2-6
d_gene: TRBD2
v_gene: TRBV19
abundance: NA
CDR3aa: CATGGSWANVLTF
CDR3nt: TGTGCCACGGGGGGATCCTGGGCCAACGTCCTGACTTTC

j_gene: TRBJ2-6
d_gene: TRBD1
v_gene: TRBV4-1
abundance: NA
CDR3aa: CASSQGAPGTGGWGANVLTF
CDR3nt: TGCGCCAGCAGCCAGGGGGCCCCCGGGACAGGGGGTTGGGGGGCCAACGTCCTGACTTTC

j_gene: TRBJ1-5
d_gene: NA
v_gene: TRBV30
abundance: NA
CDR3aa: CAWSAGRRQPQHF
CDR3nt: TGTGCCTGGAGTGCGGGGCGACGGCAGCCCCAGCATTTT

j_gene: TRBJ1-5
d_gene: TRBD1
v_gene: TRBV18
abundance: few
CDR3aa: CASSPTGPDYSNQPQHF
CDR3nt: TGTGCCAGCTCACCGACAGGGCCCGATTATAGCAATCAGCCCCAGCATTTT

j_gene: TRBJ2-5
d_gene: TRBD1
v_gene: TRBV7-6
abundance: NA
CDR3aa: CASSPGTGREETQYF
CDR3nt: TGTGCCAGCAGCCCGGGGACAGGGAGAGAAGAGACCCAGTACTTC

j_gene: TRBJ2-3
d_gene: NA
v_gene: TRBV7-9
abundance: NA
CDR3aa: CASSLVGVGTQYF
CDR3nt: TGTGCCAGCAGCTTAGTCGGTGTCGGTACGCAGTATTTT

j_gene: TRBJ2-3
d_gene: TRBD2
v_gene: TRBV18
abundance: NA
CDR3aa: CASSPRGGAADTQYF
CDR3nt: TGTGCCAGCTCACCACGCGGGGGGGCAGCAGATACGCAGTATTTT

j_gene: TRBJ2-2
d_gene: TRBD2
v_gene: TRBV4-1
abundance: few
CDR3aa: CASSQVLAKNTGELFF
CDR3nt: TGCGCCAGCAGCCAAGTACTAGCGAAGAACACCGGGGAGCTGTTTTTT

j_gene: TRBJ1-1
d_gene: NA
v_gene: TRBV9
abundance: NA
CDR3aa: CASSRGMNTEAFF
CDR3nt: TGTGCCAGCAGCAGAGGCATGAACACTGAAGCTTTCTTT

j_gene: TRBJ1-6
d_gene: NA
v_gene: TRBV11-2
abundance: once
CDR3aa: CASSSSRAINSPLHF
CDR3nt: TGTGCCAGCAGCTCTTCCAGGGCTATCAATTCACCCCTCCACTTT

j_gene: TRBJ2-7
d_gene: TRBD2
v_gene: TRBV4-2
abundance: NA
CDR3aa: CASSRSLAGGVAEQYF
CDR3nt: TGTGCCAGCAGCCGGTCCCTAGCGGGGGGGGTTGCTGAGCAGTACTTC

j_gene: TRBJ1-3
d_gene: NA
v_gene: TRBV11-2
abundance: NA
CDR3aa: CASSLDGARGSGNTIYF
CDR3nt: TGTGCCAGCAGCTTAGATGGAGCTAGGGGATCTGGAAACACCATATATTTT

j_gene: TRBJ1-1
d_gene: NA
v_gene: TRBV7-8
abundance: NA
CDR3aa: CASSSQSPGWDTEAFF
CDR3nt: TGTGCCAGCAGCTCCCAATCCCCAGGGTGGGACACTGAAGCTTTCTTT

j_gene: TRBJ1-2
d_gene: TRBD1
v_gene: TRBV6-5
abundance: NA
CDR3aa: CASSSSPGGRGYTF
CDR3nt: TGTGCCAGCAGTTCAAGCCCAGGGGGTCGGGGCTACACCTTC

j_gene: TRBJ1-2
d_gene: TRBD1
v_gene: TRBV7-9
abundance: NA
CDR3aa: CASSPSGDRAYGYTF
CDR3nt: TGTGCCAGCAGCCCCTCAGGGGACAGGGCCTATGGCTACACCTTC

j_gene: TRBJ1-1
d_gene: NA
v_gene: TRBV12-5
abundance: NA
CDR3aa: CASGLWGAEGSEAFF
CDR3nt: TGTGCTAGTGGTTTGTGGGGGGCAGAGGGATCTGAAGCTTTCTTT

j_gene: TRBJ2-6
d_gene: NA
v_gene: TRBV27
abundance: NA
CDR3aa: CASSRRGANVLTF
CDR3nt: TGTGCCAGCAGTCGTCGAGGGGCCAACGTCCTGACTTTC